This T cell receptor (beta chain) is from a study of Graves' ophthalmopathy and Graves' hyperthyroidism. On the study more broadly: Blood was drawn at initial diagnosis, before any treatment. Study-wide points: Researchers report that a 13-signature model separated ophthalmopathy from stable hyperthyroidism, posting about 88% sensitivity and more than 70% specificity.

The sequenced template was RNA, covering the TCR beta CDR3 region. HTBI primers were employed in first-round RT-PCR, then a second-round multiplex PCR followed. TCRdb redid the calling of the multiplex PCR reads with MiXCR, one entry per CDR3 protein. Of some 350,000 distinct CDR3 sequences listed, 15% to 20% are singletons. V lost 1 base and J 8 bases, leaving 11 bases between the germline ends. Germline lookup yields CDR1 MNHNS and CDR2 SASEGT. This CDR3 is 13 amino acids long. This clonotype was seen repeatedly, ten times or more. Its antigen is not known. Sequencing was done on a sample of peripheral blood. This chain connects TRBV6-1 to TRBJ1-2, with D possibly matching TRBD1 (5 bases). The sequence derives from an adult woman with stable Graves' hyperthyroidism. This CDR3 reads CASSEGWGLGYTF. CDR3 nucleotide sequence: TGTGCCAGCAGTGAAGGGTGGGGACTCGGCTACACCTTC.